Following are 28 T cell receptor beta chains from one sample sequenced in a study of radiotherapy plus CTLA-4 blockade in lung cancer. TCRdb's copy holds only in-frame clones and misses some; the assay was immunoSEQ multiplex PCR. The sample yields over 80,000 clones, around nine tenths seen once. Specimen: peripheral blood, collected from a patient treated with radiotherapy plus ipilimumab. The receptor source for this set is a human donor with non-small cell lung cancer that progressed on radiotherapy plus ipilimumab.

V and J are TRBV7-9 and TRBJ2-3, with TRBD2 matching 7 bases. The CDR3 runs to 16 residues. J was trimmed by 0 bases and V by 8 bases; bases with no gene match: 11. Looked up from germline, CDR1 is SEHNR and CDR2 is FQNEAQ (reference sequence). CDR3 nucleotides: TGTGCCAGCCAACTAAGCGGGGCCGCTAGCACAGATACGCAGTATTTT. Translating gives CASQLSGAASTDTQYF.

The chain combines TRBV7-2 with TRBJ2-7, with a weak D call TRBD2 (6 bases). CDR3 length: 14 residues. In germline, CDR1 is SGHTA, CDR2 FQGNSA. V was clipped by 1 base and J by 3 bases, with 10 bases between them. In DNA form, the CDR3 reads TGTGCCAGCAGCTTAGTGGACGGGGGCTACGAGCAGTACTTC. Its translation is CASSLVDGGYEQYF.

The V gene is TRBV28, the J gene TRBJ1-1; 11 bases match TRBD1. Trimming at V came to 6 bases and at J to 0 bases, leaving 12 bases not matched to a gene. The CDR3 is made up of 18 amino acids. From germline, CDR1 is MDHEN and CDR2 SYDVKM. CDR3 sequence (DNA): TGTGCCAGCAGCGAATGGATGGGACAGGGGGTCATGAACACTGAAGCTTTCTTT. Amino acid sequence: CASSEWMGQGVMNTEAFF.

The chain has TRBV9 and TRBJ1-3, with D uncertain. Deletions cut 3 bases from V and 0 bases from J, with 7 bases between. This CDR3 has 14 residues. Per germline, CDR1 SGDLS and CDR2 YYNGEE. The CDR3 here is CASSASHSGNTIYF. The CDR3 region has the DNA TGTGCCAGCAGCGCAAGCCACTCTGGAAACACCATATATTTT.

This chain uses TRBV9 with TRBJ2-1; 7 bases are a match to TRBD1. Germline CDR1 SGDLS, CDR2 YYNGEE. J lost 12 bases, V lost 1 base, and 10 bases had no gene match. The CDR3 is made up of 14 amino acids. CDR3 sequence reads: CASSVTRVRDRQFF. CDR3 coding DNA: TGTGCCAGCAGCGTAACAAGGGTTCGGGACAGGCAGTTCTTC. The entire variable domain, with the rest obtained from reference TRBV9 and TRBJ2-1, is as follows: DSGVTQTPKHLITATGQRVTLRCSPRSGDLSVYWYQQSLDQGLQFLIQYYNGEERAKGNILERFSAQQFPDLHSELNLSSLELGDSALYFCASSVTRVRDRQFFGPGTRLTVL.

The rearrangement joins TRBV18 to TRBJ1-4; 8 nucleotides agree with TRBD1. The length of the CDR3 is 15 residues. The V segment lost 1 base and the J segment 8 bases; nucleotides outside the gene matches: 6. Germline CDR1 is KGHSH and CDR2 is LQKENI. The CDR3 here is CASSPRTGKGEKLFF. Written as DNA, the CDR3 is TGTGCCAGCTCACCACGGACAGGGAAAGGGGAAAAACTGTTTTTT.

This clone has more than one count but fewer than ten. This chain links TRBV19 with TRBJ1-5; 7 bases line up with TRBD1. Trimming cost V 7 bases and J 5 bases; bases outside gene matches: 2. The germline V gene encodes CDR1 LNHDA and CDR2 SQIVND (reference sequence). The CDR3 totals 12 residues. The CDR3 here is CASNTGDQPQHF. The CDR3 bases are TGTGCCAGTAACACAGGGGATCAGCCCCAGCATTTT.

This clone was recorded once. V and J are TRBV27 and TRBJ2-3; the match to TRBD2 covers 10 bases. Germline V gives CDR1 MNHEY, CDR2 SMNVEV (reference sequence). Trimming took 6 bases from V and 0 from J; bases not matched to a gene: 12. The CDR3 extends over 18 amino acids. The CDR3 spells CASSRLLTSGRSTDTQYF. The CDR3 DNA reads as TGTGCCAGCAGCCGTCTTCTGACTAGCGGGCGAAGCACAGATACGCAGTATTTT.

The CDR3: CASSPSSNQPQHF. In DNA, the CDR3 is TGTGCCAGCTCCCCCTCTAGCAATCAGCCCCAGCATTTT. This chain connects TRBV18 to TRBJ1-5; D ambiguous. The CDR3 contains 13 residues. V was cut by 6 bases and J by 0 bases, with 6 bases left in between. Per the germline V gene, CDR1 is KGHSH and CDR2 is LQKENI.

The chain couples TRBV5-1 to TRBJ1-2; TRBD1 aligns across 10 bases. Germline V CDR1 and CDR2: SGHRS, YFSETQ. Losses at the gene ends were 2 bases for V and 8 bases for J; bases not matched to a gene: 6. The CDR3 length is 14 residues. The CDR3 is CASSLVGTGDGYTF. The CDR3 coding sequence is TGCGCCAGCAGCTTAGTCGGGACAGGGGACGGCTACACCTTC.

This clone was observed a few times. The chain is built from TRBV7-2 and TRBJ1-5; no clear D. This CDR3 is built from 13 residues. The germline V gene has CDR1 SGHTA and CDR2 FQGNSA. V lost 5 bases and J lost 5, with 10 bases in between. The CDR3: CASSPAAHQPQHF. CDR3 in DNA: TGTGCCAGCAGCCCAGCGGCGCATCAGCCCCAGCATTTT.

The chain joins TRBV5-1 to TRBJ2-5, with D tentatively TRBD1 or TRBD2 (5 bases each). The CDR3 is 14 amino acids. Germline V CDR1 and CDR2: SGHRS, YFSETQ. V lost 1 base and J 5 bases, leaving 12 bases between the germline ends. CDR3 nucleotides: TGCGCCAGCAGCTTGTTCCAAGAGGGGGAGACCCAGTACTTC. Translated: CASSLFQEGETQYF.

Here the CDR3 DNA reads TGTGCCAGCTCACCACAGTCAGGGTCTGGAAACACCATATATTTT. It specifies CASSPQSGSGNTIYF. V gene TRBV18 combines with J gene TRBJ1-3, with D possibly matching TRBD1 (5 bases). V was pared by 1 base and J by 1 base, with 8 bases between. There are 15 residues in the CDR3. The germline CDR1 and CDR2 sequences are KGHSH and LQKENI.

This sequence joins TRBV11-2 and TRBJ1-1; a weak D match, TRBD1 (5 bases). The germline V gene has CDR1 SGHAT and CDR2 FQNNGV. The V end was cut by 0 bases, the J end by 1 base, with 6 bases between. This CDR3 has 14 amino acids. CDR3 DNA: TGTGCCAGCAGCTTAGAGGGGCGGAACACTGAAGCTTTCTTT. It is translated as CASSLEGRNTEAFF.

This chain links TRBV11-3 with TRBJ2-1; 8 bases align to TRBD2. The CDR3 is 15 amino acids. The V gene end was trimmed by 5 bases and the J gene end by 9 bases; junction bases not matched to a gene: 12. Germline assignment: CDR1 SGHNT and CDR2 YENEEA. As DNA, the CDR3 is TGTGCCAGCAGCCCCCGACTGACGGGAGGGAGTGAGCAGTTCTTC. The encoded protein is CASSPRLTGGSEQFF.

Comment on this clone: The sample carries other DNA sequences with the same CDR3. The chain is built from TRBV6-6 and TRBJ2-5; D ambiguous. The germline CDR1 and CDR2 sequences are MNHNY and SVGAGI (reference sequence). The CDR3 length is 11 residues. V was trimmed by 4 bases and J by 5 bases, leaving 5 bases between them. CDR3 residues: CASSWAETQYF. The CDR3 DNA sequence: TGTGCCAGCAGTTGGGCCGAGACCCAGTACTTC.

The chain carries TRBV5-1 and TRBJ2-1; TRBD2 matches at 10 bases. J lost 8 bases, V lost 7 bases, and 3 bases had no gene match. The CDR3 runs to 12 residues. Germline values: CDR1 SGHRS, CDR2 YFSETQ. The CDR3 DNA follows: TGCGCCAGCTTGAGCGGGAGGGATGAGCAGTTCTTC. Protein product: CASLSGRDEQFF.

The rearrangement links TRBV4-1 to TRBJ2-2, with D tentatively TRBD1 (5 bases). The CDR3 spans 15 residues. The ends were cut back, 0 bases at V and 6 bases at J, with 11 bases in the middle. Germline CDR1 MGHRA, CDR2 YSYEKL. The CDR3 spells CASSQEKQVPGELFF. CDR3 nucleotides: TGCGCCAGCAGCCAAGAAAAACAGGTGCCCGGGGAGCTGTTTTTT.

The chain uses TRBV21-1 and TRBJ2-7; the D call of TRBD2 is as the table states it, not checked on the DNA. TRBV21-1 is termed a pseudogene. The CDR3 sequence is 11 residues long. CDR3 loop: CASSTGRAKYF. The CDR3 nucleotides are TGTGCCAGCAGCACCGGGAGGGCTAAGTACTTC.

The rearrangement uses TRBV28 and TRBJ2-2, with D perhaps matching TRBD1 (6 bases). V lost 4 bases to trimming and J lost 6 bases, with 15 bases between them. CDR1 and CDR2 from the germline V gene are MDHEN and SYDVKM. This CDR3 has 15 residues. The DNA of the CDR3 is TGTGCCAGCAGTTCTCTCCGGACAGTCCCCGGGGAGCTGTTTTTT. As protein: CASSSLRTVPGELFF.

CDR3: CSVDGYQETQYF. CDR3 nucleotides: TGCAGCGTTGACGGGTATCAAGAGACCCAGTACTTC. The chain employs TRBV29-1 and TRBJ2-5, with D unclear. There are 12 residues in the CDR3. The ends were cut back, 3 bases at V and 2 bases at J, with 7 bases in the middle. The V gene's germline CDR1 is SQVTM and CDR2 ANQGSEA.

V usage is TRBV4-1 and J usage is TRBJ1-1, with D perhaps TRBD1 (6 bases). There are 14 residues in the CDR3. Germline V gives CDR1 MGHRA, CDR2 YSYEKL. Trimming took off 0 bases at V and 11 bases at J, with 16 bases between the two ends. The CDR3 nucleotides read TGCGCCAGCAGCCAAGACGCCAGGGACAACTGGGCTTTCTTT. Protein sequence: CASSQDARDNWAFF.

The chain combines TRBV5-6 with TRBJ2-7; the D gene could be TRBD1 or TRBD2 (5 bases each). CDR1 and CDR2 from the germline V gene are SGHDT and YYEEEE. The CDR3 contains 17 residues. The V and J ends lost 0 bases and 2 bases respectively, with 18 bases between them. For the CDR3, the DNA is TGTGCCAGCAGCTTGGGTATAGGGTACCCGGGGCCCTACGAGCAGTACTTC. This sequence encodes CASSLGIGYPGPYEQYF.

This chain links TRBV6-5 with TRBJ2-5; 9 bases line up with TRBD1. The V segment lost 2 bases and the J segment 4 bases; nucleotides outside the gene matches: 5. The V gene's germline CDR1 is MNHEY and CDR2 SVGAGI. This CDR3 has 15 amino acids. DNA for the CDR3: TGTGCCAGCAGTTACCTGACAGGGGGACTAGAGACCCAGTACTTC. It translates to CASSYLTGGLETQYF.

The chain has TRBV11-3 and TRBJ2-7; no definite D call. The CDR3 is 12 residues long. The germline CDR1 and CDR2 sequences are SGHNT and YENEEA. Trimming removed 5 bases from V and 4 bases from J, with 9 bases in between. The CDR3 DNA sequence: TGTGCCAGCAGCCTGTATGGTTACGAGCAGTACTTC. It encodes CASSLYGYEQYF.

This clone showed up just a few times. The rearrangement uses TRBV10-3 and TRBJ1-2; D call uncertain. Germline V lookup: CDR1 ENHRY, CDR2 SYGVKD. Trimming took 8 bases from V and 1 from J, leaving 5 bases between them. This CDR3 is built from 11 residues. CDR3 protein: CAIGGNYGYTF. The DNA for the CDR3 is TGTGCCATCGGCGGTAACTATGGCTACACCTTC.

The chain recombines TRBV2 with TRBJ1-5, with D hard to call. Trimming left V 7 bases short and J 6 bases short, with 16 bases between. From germline, CDR1 is SNHLY and CDR2 FYNNEI. This CDR3 contains 14 residues. CDR3 sequence (DNA): TGTGCCAGCACCACCGCGGCAGGCGTTCAGCCCCAGCATTTT. Amino acid sequence: CASTTAAGVQPQHF.

The chain joins TRBV9 to TRBJ1-1; D uncertain. Germline loops: CDR1 SGDLS, CDR2 YYNGEE. The CDR3 sequence is 14 residues long. V lost 0 bases and J lost 3, with 9 bases in between. This CDR3 reads CASSVAGMDTEAFF. The CDR3 DNA is TGTGCCAGCAGCGTAGCAGGCATGGACACTGAAGCTTTCTTT. The variable domain in full, with the rest retrieved from reference TRBV9 and TRBJ1-1, is DSGVTQTPKHLITATGQRVTLRCSPRSGDLSVYWYQQSLDQGLQFLIQYYNGEERAKGNILERFSAQQFPDLHSELNLSSLELGDSALYFCASSVAGMDTEAFFGQGTRLTVV.